This TCR beta chain was profiled in a study of PD-1 blockade in classical Hodgkin lymphoma. Study results and caveats: Reasons behind the repertoire differences stay unclear, perhaps disease activity or earlier therapy. In newly diagnosed patients, baseline TCR diversity was reportedly below that of healthy donors. Complete responders showed a baseline diversity that resembled the diversity of newly diagnosed patients.

The CDR3 extends over 15 amino acids. Trimming removed 4 bases at V and 0 bases at J, with 13 bases between. Germline values: CDR1 GTSNPN, CDR2 SVGIG (reference sequence). Worth noting for this clone: The target antigen is unknown.

Only in-frame clones appear in the TCRdb table, and some are missing; sequencing was by immunoSEQ multiplex PCR. The table lists about 17,000 clones, around 75% of them singletons. With no exception, relapse followed autologous stem cell transplantation in all patients, and brentuximab vedotin exposure varied. The clonotype comes from a human donor with classical Hodgkin lymphoma. Sequencing was performed on peripheral blood mononuclear cells (PBMCs), taken at baseline. V usage is TRBV30 and J usage is TRBJ1-3; no firm D call. The DNA for the CDR3 is TGTGCCTGGACGGACGGCATAGTCTCTGGAAACACCATATATTTT. Encoded protein: CAWTDGIVSGNTIYF.